Presented here are 27 T cell receptor beta chains from one specimen sequenced in a study of T cells in Graves' hyperthyroidism and ophthalmopathy. Amplification of TCR beta CDR3 regions was performed using RNA transcripts as template. The HTBI primer set drove a first-round RT-PCR of the TCR CDR3. From the multiplex PCR reads, TCRdb called clonotypes with MiXCR, one entry per CDR3 protein. The data contain 550,000 to 850,000 distinct CDR3 sequences, 18% of them seen just once; the ten biggest clones take up over 15%. The source material was blood. The source of these receptors is a woman aged 45 to 65 with Graves' hyperthyroidism that later progressed to Graves' ophthalmopathy.

In its sample, this clonotype was seen many times. The genes are TRBV15 and TRBJ1-3, with D uncertain. The germline V and J ends were trimmed by 1 base and 0 bases, with 13 bases remaining between them. Germline V gene data show CDR1 as LNHNV and CDR2 as YYDKDF (reference sequence). The CDR3 length is 17 residues. The CDR3 protein is CATSRAGAGSSGNTIYF. The DNA of the CDR3 is TGTGCCACCAGCAGAGCTGGCGCCGGGAGCTCTGGAAACACCATATATTTT.

This chain links TRBV7-9 with TRBJ2-2; unclear D gene. Per germline, CDR1 SEHNR and CDR2 FQNEAQ (reference sequence). Trimming took off 5 bases at V and 0 bases at J, with 10 bases between the two ends. This CDR3 contains 15 residues. CDR3: CASSPVTANTGELFF. The CDR3 coding sequence is TGTGCCAGCAGCCCAGTCACAGCGAACACCGGGGAGCTGTTTTTT.

The chain couples TRBV12-5 to TRBJ1-4; TRBD1 might be the D (5 bases). The CDR3 is 16 residues long. Germline loops: CDR1 LGHNT, CDR2 FRNRAP. Trimming pared 0 bases from V and 10 bases from J, leaving 18 bases between. The CDR3 loop reads CASGLVFREAGGKLFF. DNA of the CDR3: TGTGCTAGTGGTTTGGTATTCAGGGAAGCAGGCGGAAAACTGTTTTTT. The full variable domain, in which reference TRBV12-5 and TRBJ1-4 provide the parts outside the CDR3, is DARVTQTPRHKVTEMGQEVTMRCQPILGHNTVFWYRQTMMQGLELLAYFRNRAPLDDSGMPKDRFSAEMPDATLATLKIQPSEPRDSAVYFCASGLVFREAGGKLFFGSGTQLSVL.

This clonotype has only a few counts. The chain employs TRBV29-1 and TRBJ1-1; D remains ambiguous. Germline V gives CDR1 SQVTM, CDR2 ANQGSEA. This CDR3 spans 14 amino acids. V lost 3 bases and J lost 0, with 11 bases in between. In DNA, the CDR3 is TGCAGCGTTGATTCTTCGGGCATGAACACTGAAGCTTTCTTT. This translates into CSVDSSGMNTEAFF.

This clonotype showed up just a few times. The V and J genes are TRBV15 and TRBJ1-4; the D is unclear. From germline, CDR1 is LNHNV and CDR2 YYDKDF (reference sequence). The CDR3 runs 16 residues. The germline V and J ends were trimmed by 8 bases and 3 bases, with 19 bases remaining between them. The CDR3 sequence: CATERGVADPNEKLFF. The DNA for the CDR3 is TGTGCCACCGAGCGAGGAGTCGCGGATCCTAATGAAAAACTGTTTTTT.

This clonotype was observed many times. The rearrangement links TRBV27 to TRBJ2-1; TRBD2 aligns across 8 bases. CDR3 length: 13 residues. Trimming at V came to 6 bases and at J to 7 bases, leaving 5 bases not matched to a gene. The germline V gene has CDR1 MNHEY and CDR2 SMNVEV (reference sequence). The CDR3 here is CASSRGGPNEQFF. The CDR3 bases are TGTGCCAGCAGCCGGGGGGGACCAAATGAGCAGTTCTTC.

The chain couples TRBV7-9 to TRBJ2-3; unclear D gene. Per the germline V gene, CDR1 is SEHNR and CDR2 is FQNEAQ (reference sequence). The CDR3 is made up of 17 amino acids. V shed 6 bases and J shed 1 base, with 20 bases lying between them. CDR3 sequence reads: CASSREVGPLGTDTQYF. The CDR3 DNA sequence: TGTGCCAGCAGTCGTGAGGTAGGACCCCTGGGCACAGATACGCAGTATTTT.

The V gene is TRBV20-1, the J gene TRBJ1-2; D is unresolved. Trimming pared 7 bases from V and 8 bases from J, leaving 14 bases between. This CDR3 region has 11 residues. CDR1 DFQATT and CDR2 SNEGSKA come from the germline V gene (reference sequence). The CDR3 loop reads CSVKGAGGYTF. In DNA form, the CDR3 reads TGCAGTGTAAAAGGTGCCGGCGGCTACACCTTC.

This clonotype has only one observation. The chain carries TRBV19 and TRBJ1-5; 11 positions agree with TRBD1. Germline CDR1 reads LNHDA; CDR2 reads SQIVND (reference sequence). The CDR3 contains 15 residues. V gave up 4 bases and J gave up 5 bases; unmatched junction bases: 4. CDR3 in amino acids: CASSTGQGADQPQHF. CDR3 nucleotide sequence: TGTGCCAGTAGTACAGGACAGGGGGCGGATCAGCCCCAGCATTTT.

There are many counts of this clonotype. This sequence joins TRBV20-1 and TRBJ1-2; D is uncertain. Trimming left V 3 bases short and J 0 bases short, with 8 bases between. The CDR3 runs 13 residues. Germline CDR1 DFQATT, CDR2 SNEGSKA (reference sequence). The CDR3 here is CSASGKANYGYTF. CDR3 DNA sequence: TGCAGTGCTAGCGGGAAAGCTAACTATGGCTACACCTTC.

The rearrangement joins TRBV11-2 to TRBJ1-1; unclear D gene. Germline V lookup: CDR1 SGHAT, CDR2 FQNNGV. Trimming cost V 1 base and J 8 bases, with 11 bases left between them. This CDR3 has 13 residues. Here the CDR3 reads CASSLGDWAEAFF. The DNA of the CDR3 is TGTGCCAGCAGCTTAGGGGATTGGGCAGAAGCTTTCTTT.

This clonotype was found many times. The V call is TRBV6-1, the J call TRBJ2-7, with TRBD1 matching over 9 bases. Germline V gene lookup returns CDR1 MNHNS and CDR2 SASEGT. The J segment lost 5 bases and the V segment lost 1 base, leaving 12 bases of the junction unmatched. This CDR3 is 17 amino acids long. CDR3 DNA sequence: TGTGCCAGCAGTGAAGATCGGTTTGGGACAGGGCTGCACGAGCAGTACTTC. This codes for CASSEDRFGTGLHEQYF.

This clonotype was observed many times. The V call is TRBV6-5, the J call TRBJ1-2; no firm D call. V was shortened by 0 bases and J by 3 bases, with 11 bases between the two germline ends. This CDR3 contains 15 residues. The germline CDR1 and CDR2 sequences are MNHEY and SVGAGI. The CDR3 region has the DNA TGTGCCAGCAGTTACTCGCAAGCCGGTTACTATGGCTACACCTTC. Translating gives CASSYSQAGYYGYTF.

The table lists this clonotype with a few counts. This chain joins TRBV20-1 and TRBJ1-1; D unresolved. The germline V gene encodes CDR1 DFQATT and CDR2 SNEGSKA (reference sequence). V shed 6 bases and J shed 2 bases, with 13 bases lying between them. This CDR3 contains 13 residues. The CDR3 reads CSAQTEPNTEAFF. The DNA for the CDR3 is TGCAGTGCACAAACAGAACCCAACACTGAAGCTTTCTTT.

The chain is built from TRBV6-2 or TRBV6-3 and TRBJ2-1; 8 nucleotides match TRBD2. The V gene's germline CDR1 is MNHEY and CDR2 SVGEGT. Unmatched junction bases numbered 7, after V lost 0 bases and J lost 3 bases. The CDR3 contains 17 residues. CDR3 coding DNA: TGTGCCAGCAGTTACTCGGGGCTTAGCGGGGTCTACAATGAGCAGTTCTTC. Encoded protein: CASSYSGLSGVYNEQFF.

In its sample, this clonotype was seen many times. The chain has TRBV12-3 or TRBV12-4 and TRBJ1-2; D not resolved. This CDR3 region has 12 residues. Trimming shortened V by 6 bases and J by 5 bases, and 10 bases separated the two germline ends. CDR3 amino acids: CASSPSHYGYTF. The DNA of the CDR3 is TGTGCCAGCAGCCCCTCCCATTATGGCTACACCTTC.

The chain employs TRBV20-1 and TRBJ1-5; D remains unclear. The CDR3 covers 15 residues. The germline gives CDR1 DFQATT, CDR2 SNEGSKA (reference sequence). Trimming removed 0 bases from V and 0 bases from J, with 9 bases in between. The CDR3 DNA sequence: TGCAGTGCTAGAGAACAAGGGTATAGCAATCAGCCCCAGCATTTT. Encoded protein: CSAREQGYSNQPQHF.

The chain has TRBV19 and TRBJ2-7; no reliable D call. From germline, CDR1 is LNHDA and CDR2 SQIVND (reference sequence). V gave up 1 base and J gave up 1 base, with 14 bases separating them. The length of the CDR3 is 16 residues. In DNA form, the CDR3 reads TGTGCCAGTAGTATAGTGACCACTACCCTGTCCTACGAGCAGTACTTC. It is translated as CASSIVTTTLSYEQYF.

The chain is built from TRBV29-1 and TRBJ1-2, with D possibly being TRBD1 (6 bases). Germline CDR1 is SQVTM and CDR2 is ANQGSEA. The V and J ends lost 4 bases and 1 base respectively, with 16 bases between them. The CDR3 runs to 15 residues. CDR3 nucleotides: TGCAGCGTTGTGGACTGGACAGCTTTTAACTATGGCTACACCTTC. Its translation is CSVVDWTAFNYGYTF.

This clonotype was recorded many times. The chain has TRBV20-1 and TRBJ2-5; D is possibly TRBD1 or TRBD2 (5 bases each). V lost 0 bases and J lost 7, with 15 bases in between. Germline assignment: CDR1 DFQATT and CDR2 SNEGSKA (reference sequence). The CDR3 totals 14 residues. CDR3 in DNA: TGCAGTGCTAGAGATGTCGCAGGGAGTGGGACCCAGTACTTC. Translation gives CSARDVAGSGTQYF.

This clonotype was counted only a few times. The chain links TRBV19 to TRBJ2-3; a weak D match, TRBD2 (5 bases). The CDR3 runs to 15 residues. Per the germline V gene, CDR1 is LNHDA and CDR2 is SQIVND (reference sequence). The V end lost 4 bases, the J end lost 0 bases, and 11 bases lay between the germline ends. CDR3 in amino acids: CASSNEGASTDTQYF. For the CDR3, the DNA is TGTGCCAGTAGTAATGAGGGTGCTAGCACAGATACGCAGTATTTT.

The J gene is TRBJ2-2, the V gene TRBV6-5; maybe TRBD2 (5 bases). The V end was cut by 5 bases, the J end by 4 bases, with 11 bases between. Germline CDR1 is MNHEY and CDR2 is SVGAGI. This CDR3 has 14 residues. This CDR3 is CASSNGIFTGELFF. The DNA of the CDR3 is TGTGCCAGCAGTAACGGGATATTCACCGGGGAGCTGTTTTTT.

This clonotype was detected only a few times. The J gene is TRBJ1-5, the V gene TRBV12-3 or TRBV12-4, with TRBD1 matching 7 bases. V shed 5 bases, J shed 4 bases, and the junction held 11 bases outside the gene matches. There are 16 residues in the CDR3. This chain's CDR3 is CASSLGKGQRNQPQHF. DNA of the CDR3: TGTGCCAGCAGTCTCGGAAAGGGACAGCGGAATCAGCCCCAGCATTTT.

J is TRBJ1-1 and V is TRBV11-3; a possible D gene is TRBD1 (5 bases). The V gene lost 1 base and the J gene lost 7 bases, with 10 bases spanning the gap. Looked up from germline, CDR1 is SGHNT and CDR2 is YENEEA. The CDR3 spans 13 residues. The CDR3, as DNA: TGTGCCAGCAGCTTAGTGCCACAGGATGAAGCTTTCTTT. This translates into CASSLVPQDEAFF.

This clonotype was picked up a small number of times. The chain joins TRBV19 to TRBJ1-1, with D unresolved. CDR1 LNHDA and CDR2 SQIVND come from the germline V gene (reference sequence). This CDR3 has 10 amino acids. Trimming removed 8 bases from V and 7 bases from J, with 8 bases in between. CDR3 nucleotides: TGTGCCAGTGGCGGGGTTGAAGCTTTCTTT. This translates into CASGGVEAFF.

Points on this clonotype: One end of the junction varies from germline; a read error may be responsible. The J gene is TRBJ1-2, the V gene TRBV5-1; D not certain. CDR3 length: 14 amino acids. Germline V gives CDR1 SGHRS, CDR2 YFSETQ. The CDR3 sequence is CASSPRPDFYGYTF. Written as DNA, the CDR3 is TGTGCCAGCAGCCCCCGGCCGGATTTTTATGGCTACACCTTC.

There are a few counts of this clonotype. The V and J genes are TRBV6-5 and TRBJ1-5; maybe TRBD1 (5 bases). CDR1 is MNHEY and CDR2 is SVGAGI in the germline V gene. This CDR3 contains 16 residues. Trimming took 0 bases from V and 7 from J, leaving 16 bases between them. In nucleotides, the CDR3 is TGTGCCAGCAGTTACTCTCGACGACAAGCAGGGCAGCCCCAGCATTTT. Translating it yields CASSYSRRQAGQPQHF.